The clone carrying this TCR beta chain was seen many times. Its antigen is still unknown. The CDR3 runs to 13 residues. From germline, CDR1 is DFQATT and CDR2 SNEGSKA (reference sequence). The TCR beta libraries were generated through quantitative 5'-RACE incorporating molecular barcodes. TCRdb recomputed calls from the 5' RACE reads with MiXCR, one row per CDR3 protein. The sample has 750,000 to 850,000 distinct CDR3 sequences; 10% to 15% are singletons. This sample was included in a study of CD8 T cells in ankylosing spondylitis. Study findings and constraints: Made up of fewer than ten highly homologous variants, a TCR beta motif appeared characteristic of ankylosing spondylitis blood. Significant enrichment of disease-linked clones was reported in matched ankylosing spondylitis synovial fluid. Disease-linked clones had a CD8+ phenotype and relatively low frequency in peripheral blood. There were earlier reports of some motif variants in reactive arthritis synovial fluid and blood.

The sample taken for sequencing was blood, either unsorted or a sorted T cell fraction (not recorded which). The rearrangement uses TRBV20-1 and TRBJ2-3; D is possibly TRBD1 or TRBD2 (5 bases each). The sequence was obtained from a male donor with ankylosing spondylitis. CDR3 protein: CRPRDGAADTQYF. The CDR3 coding sequence is TGCAGACCCAGGGATGGAGCGGCCGATACGCAGTATTTT.